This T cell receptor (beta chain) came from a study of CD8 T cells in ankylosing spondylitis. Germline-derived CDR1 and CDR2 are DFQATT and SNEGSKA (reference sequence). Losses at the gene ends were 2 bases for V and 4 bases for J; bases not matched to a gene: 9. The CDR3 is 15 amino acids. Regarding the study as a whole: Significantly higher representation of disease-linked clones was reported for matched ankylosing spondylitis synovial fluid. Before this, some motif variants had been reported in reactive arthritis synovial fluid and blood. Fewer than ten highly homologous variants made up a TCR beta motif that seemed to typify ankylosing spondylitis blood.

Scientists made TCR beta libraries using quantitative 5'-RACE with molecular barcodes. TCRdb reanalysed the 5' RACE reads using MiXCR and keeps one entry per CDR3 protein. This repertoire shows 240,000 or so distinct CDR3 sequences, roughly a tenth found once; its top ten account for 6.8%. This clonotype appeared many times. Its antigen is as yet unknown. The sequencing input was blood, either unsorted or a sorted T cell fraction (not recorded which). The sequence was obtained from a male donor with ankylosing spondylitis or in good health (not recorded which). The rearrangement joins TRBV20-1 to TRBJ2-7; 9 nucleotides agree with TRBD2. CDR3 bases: TGCAGTGCTAGACCCTCCCTAGCGGGAAAATACGAGCAGTACTTC. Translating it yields CSARPSLAGKYEQYF.